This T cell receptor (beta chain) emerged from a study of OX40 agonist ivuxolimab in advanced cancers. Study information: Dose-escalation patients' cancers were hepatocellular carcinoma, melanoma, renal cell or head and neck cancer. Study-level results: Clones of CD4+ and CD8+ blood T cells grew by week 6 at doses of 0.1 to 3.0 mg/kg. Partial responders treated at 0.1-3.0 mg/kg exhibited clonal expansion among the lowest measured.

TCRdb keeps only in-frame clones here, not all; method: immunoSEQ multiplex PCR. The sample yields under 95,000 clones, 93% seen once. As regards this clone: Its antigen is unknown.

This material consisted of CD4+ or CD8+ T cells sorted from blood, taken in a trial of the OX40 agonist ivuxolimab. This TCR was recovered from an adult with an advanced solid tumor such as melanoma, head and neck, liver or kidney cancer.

CDR3 amino acids: CASSRLAGGPDTQYF. CDR3 in DNA: TGTGCCAGCAGCCGACTAGCGGGGGGGCCAGATACGCAGTATTTT. V gene TRBV6-5 combines with J gene TRBJ2-3; 14 nucleotides align to TRBD2. Per germline, CDR1 MNHEY and CDR2 SVGAGI. V was clipped by 6 bases and J by 4 bases; unmatched bases: 3. The CDR3 is made up of 15 amino acids.